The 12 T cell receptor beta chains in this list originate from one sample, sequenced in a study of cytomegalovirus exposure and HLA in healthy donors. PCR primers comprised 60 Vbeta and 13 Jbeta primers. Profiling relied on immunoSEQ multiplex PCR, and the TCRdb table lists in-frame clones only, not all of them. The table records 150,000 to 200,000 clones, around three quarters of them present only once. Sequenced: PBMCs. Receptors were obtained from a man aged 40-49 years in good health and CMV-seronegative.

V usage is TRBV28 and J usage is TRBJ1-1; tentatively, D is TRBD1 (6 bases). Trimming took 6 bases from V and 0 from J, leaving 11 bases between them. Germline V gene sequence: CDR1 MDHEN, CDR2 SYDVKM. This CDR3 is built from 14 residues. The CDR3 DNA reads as TGTGCCAGCAGACAACAGGGCTTGAACACTGAAGCTTTCTTT. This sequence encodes CASRQQGLNTEAFF.

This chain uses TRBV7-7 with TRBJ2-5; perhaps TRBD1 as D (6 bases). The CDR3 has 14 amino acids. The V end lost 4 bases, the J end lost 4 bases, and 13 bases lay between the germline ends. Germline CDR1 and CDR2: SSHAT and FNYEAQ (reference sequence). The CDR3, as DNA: TGTGCCAGCAGCTCTACAGGGTTAGGAGAGACCCAGTACTTC. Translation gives CASSSTGLGETQYF.

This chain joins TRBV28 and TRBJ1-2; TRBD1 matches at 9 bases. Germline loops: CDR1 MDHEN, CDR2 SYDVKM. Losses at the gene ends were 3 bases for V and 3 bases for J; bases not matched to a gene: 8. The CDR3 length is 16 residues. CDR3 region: CASSLGGTGPYYGYTF. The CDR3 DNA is TGTGCCAGCAGTTTGGGTGGGACAGGGCCTTACTATGGCTACACCTTC.

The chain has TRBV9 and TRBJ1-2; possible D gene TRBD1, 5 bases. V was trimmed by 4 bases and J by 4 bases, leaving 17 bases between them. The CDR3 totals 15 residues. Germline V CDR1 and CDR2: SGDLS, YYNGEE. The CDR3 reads CASSTPGGGGYGYTF. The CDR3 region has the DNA TGTGCCAGCAGCACCCCGGGTGGGGGAGGCTATGGCTACACCTTC.

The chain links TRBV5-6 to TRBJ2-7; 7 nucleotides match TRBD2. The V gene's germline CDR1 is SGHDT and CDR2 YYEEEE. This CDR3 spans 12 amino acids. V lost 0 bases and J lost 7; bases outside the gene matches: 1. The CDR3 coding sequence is TGTGCCAGCAGCTTGGGGGGGGGTGAGCAGTACTTC. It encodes CASSLGGGEQYF.

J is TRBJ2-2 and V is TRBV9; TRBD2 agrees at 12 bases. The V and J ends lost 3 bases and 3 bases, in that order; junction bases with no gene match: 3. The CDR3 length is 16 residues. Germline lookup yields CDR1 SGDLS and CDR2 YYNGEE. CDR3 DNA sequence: TGTGCCAGCAGCGCTAGCGGGAGGGCATACACCGGGGAGCTGTTTTTT. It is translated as CASSASGRAYTGELFF.

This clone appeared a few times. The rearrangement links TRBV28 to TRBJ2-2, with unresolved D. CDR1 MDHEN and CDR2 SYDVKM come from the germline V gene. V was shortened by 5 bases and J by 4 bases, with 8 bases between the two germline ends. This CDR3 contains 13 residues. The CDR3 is CASSSSGTGELFF. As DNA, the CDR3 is TGTGCCAGCAGTAGCTCTGGCACCGGGGAGCTGTTTTTT. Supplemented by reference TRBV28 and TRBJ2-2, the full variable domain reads DVKVTQSSRYLVKRTGEKVFLECVQDMDHENMFWYRQDPGLGLRLIYFSYDVKMKEKGDIPEGYSVSREKKERFSLILESASTNQTSMYLCASSSSGTGELFFGEGSRLTVL.

The CDR3 region has the DNA TGTGCTAGTCCCTCCCTGGGCGGGGTCTCCTACGAGCAGTACGTC. Its protein product is CASPSLGGVSYEQYV. This chain joins TRBV7-7 and TRBJ2-7; perhaps TRBD2 as D (6 bases). The CDR3 covers 15 residues. Germline CDR1 and CDR2: SSHAT and FNYEAQ (reference sequence).

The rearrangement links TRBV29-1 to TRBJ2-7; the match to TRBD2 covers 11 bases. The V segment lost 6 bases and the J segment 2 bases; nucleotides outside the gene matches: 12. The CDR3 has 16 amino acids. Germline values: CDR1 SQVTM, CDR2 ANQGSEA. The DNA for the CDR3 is TGCAGCGTCGACGGACTAGCGGGCACAATAACCTACGAGCAGTACTTC. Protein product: CSVDGLAGTITYEQYF.

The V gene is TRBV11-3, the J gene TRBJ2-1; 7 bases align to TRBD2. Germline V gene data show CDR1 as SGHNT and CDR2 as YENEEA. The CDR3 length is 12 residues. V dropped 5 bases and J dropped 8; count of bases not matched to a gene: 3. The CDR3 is CASSPGGDEQFF. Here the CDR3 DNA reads TGTGCCAGCAGCCCGGGGGGAGATGAGCAGTTCTTC.

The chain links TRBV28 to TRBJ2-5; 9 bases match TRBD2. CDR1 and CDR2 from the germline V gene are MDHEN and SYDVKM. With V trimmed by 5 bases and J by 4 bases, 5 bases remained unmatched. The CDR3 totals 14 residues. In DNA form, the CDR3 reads TGTGCCAGCAGTGGAGTAGCGGGAGCAGAGACCCAGTACTTC. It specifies CASSGVAGAETQYF. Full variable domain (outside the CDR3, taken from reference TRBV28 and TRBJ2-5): DVKVTQSSRYLVKRTGEKVFLECVQDMDHENMFWYRQDPGLGLRLIYFSYDVKMKEKGDIPEGYSVSREKKERFSLILESASTNQTSMYLCASSGVAGAETQYFGPGTRLLVL.

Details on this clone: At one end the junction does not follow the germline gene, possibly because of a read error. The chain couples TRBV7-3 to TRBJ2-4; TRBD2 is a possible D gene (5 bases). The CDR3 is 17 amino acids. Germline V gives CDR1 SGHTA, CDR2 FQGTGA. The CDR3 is CASSLRTGNLAKNSQYF. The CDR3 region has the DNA TGTGCCAGCAGCTTAAGGACGGGAAATCTAGCCAAAAACAGTCAGTACTTC.